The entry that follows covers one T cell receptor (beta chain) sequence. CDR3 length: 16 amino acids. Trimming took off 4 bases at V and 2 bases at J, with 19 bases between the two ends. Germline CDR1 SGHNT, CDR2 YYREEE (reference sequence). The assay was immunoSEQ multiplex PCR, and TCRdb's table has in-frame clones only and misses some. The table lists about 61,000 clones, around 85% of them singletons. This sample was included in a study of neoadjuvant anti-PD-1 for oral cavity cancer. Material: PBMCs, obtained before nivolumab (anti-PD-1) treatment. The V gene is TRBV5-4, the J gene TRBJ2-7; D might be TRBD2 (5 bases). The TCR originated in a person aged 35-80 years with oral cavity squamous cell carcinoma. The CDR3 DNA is TGTGCCAGCAGCCCTAGCTTCGGTAAGGCGACCTACGAGCAGTACTTC. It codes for CASSPSFGKATYEQYF.